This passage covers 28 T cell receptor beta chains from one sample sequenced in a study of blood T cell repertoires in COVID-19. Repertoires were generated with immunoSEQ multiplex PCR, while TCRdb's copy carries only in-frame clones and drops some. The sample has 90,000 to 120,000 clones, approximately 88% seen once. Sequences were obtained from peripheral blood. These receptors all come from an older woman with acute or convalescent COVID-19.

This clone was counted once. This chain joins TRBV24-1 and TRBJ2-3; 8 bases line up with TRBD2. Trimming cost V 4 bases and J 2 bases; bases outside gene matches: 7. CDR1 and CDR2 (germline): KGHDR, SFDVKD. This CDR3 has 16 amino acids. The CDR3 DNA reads TGTGCCACCAGTGACCCCGTAGCGGGAAACACAGATACGCAGTATTTT. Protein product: CATSDPVAGNTDTQYF.

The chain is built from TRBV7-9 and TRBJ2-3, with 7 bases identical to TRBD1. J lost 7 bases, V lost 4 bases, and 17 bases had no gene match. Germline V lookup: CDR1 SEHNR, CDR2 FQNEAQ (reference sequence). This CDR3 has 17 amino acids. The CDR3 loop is CASSSPARARGIHTQYF. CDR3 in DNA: TGTGCCAGCAGCTCACCTGCCCGGGCCAGGGGGATTCATACGCAGTATTTT. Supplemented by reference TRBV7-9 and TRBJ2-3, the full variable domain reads DTGVSQNPRHKITKRGQNVTFRCDPISEHNRLYWYRQTLGQGPEFLTYFQNEAQLEKSRLLSDRFSAERPKGSFSTLEIQRTEQGDSAMYLCASSSPARARGIHTQYFGPGTRLTVL.

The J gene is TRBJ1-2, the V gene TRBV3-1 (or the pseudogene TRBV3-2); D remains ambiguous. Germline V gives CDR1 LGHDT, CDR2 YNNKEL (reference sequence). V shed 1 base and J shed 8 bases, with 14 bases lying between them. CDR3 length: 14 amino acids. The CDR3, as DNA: TGTGCCAGCAGCCAAGGTTTCGTCAGGAAGGGCTACACCTTC. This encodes CASSQGFVRKGYTF.

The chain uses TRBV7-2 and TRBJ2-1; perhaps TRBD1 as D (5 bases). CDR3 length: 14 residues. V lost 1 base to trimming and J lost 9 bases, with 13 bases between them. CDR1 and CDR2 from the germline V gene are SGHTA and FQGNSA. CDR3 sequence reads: CASSLEGLVGEQFF. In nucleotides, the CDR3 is TGTGCCAGCAGCTTAGAGGGGTTAGTAGGTGAGCAGTTCTTC.

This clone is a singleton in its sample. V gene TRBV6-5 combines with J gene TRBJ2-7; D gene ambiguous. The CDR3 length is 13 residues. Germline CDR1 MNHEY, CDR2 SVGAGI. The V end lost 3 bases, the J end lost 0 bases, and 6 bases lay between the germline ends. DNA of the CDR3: TGTGCCAGCAGTTATGGGCCCTCCTACGAGCAGTACGTC. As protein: CASSYGPSYEQYV.

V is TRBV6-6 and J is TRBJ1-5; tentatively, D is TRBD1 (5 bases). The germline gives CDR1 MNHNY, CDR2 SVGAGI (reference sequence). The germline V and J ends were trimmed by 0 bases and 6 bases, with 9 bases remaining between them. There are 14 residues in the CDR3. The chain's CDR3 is CASSYSVGGQPQHF. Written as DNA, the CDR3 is TGTGCCAGCAGTTACTCGGTCGGGGGTCAGCCCCAGCATTTT.

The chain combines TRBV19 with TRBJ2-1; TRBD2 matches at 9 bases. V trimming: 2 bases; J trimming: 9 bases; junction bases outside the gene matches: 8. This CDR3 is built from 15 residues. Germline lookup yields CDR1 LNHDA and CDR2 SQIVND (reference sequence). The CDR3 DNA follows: TGTGCCAGTAGTATAATAGCGGGAGAGGTTCTTGAGCAGTTCTTC. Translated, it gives CASSIIAGEVLEQFF.

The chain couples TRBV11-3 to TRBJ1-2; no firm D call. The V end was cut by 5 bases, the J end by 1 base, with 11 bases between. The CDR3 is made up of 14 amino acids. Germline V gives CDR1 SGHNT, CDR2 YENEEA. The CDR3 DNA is TGTGCCAGCAGCCCGTTCCGGGTTAACTATGGCTACACCTTC. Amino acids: CASSPFRVNYGYTF.

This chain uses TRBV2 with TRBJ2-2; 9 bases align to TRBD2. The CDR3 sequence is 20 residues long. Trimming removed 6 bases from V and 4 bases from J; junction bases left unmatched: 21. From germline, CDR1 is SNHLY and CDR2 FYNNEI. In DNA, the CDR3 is TGTGCCAGCAGGACCCCGGGACAGAGTAGCGGGAGAGGTCTCACCGGGGAGCTGTTTTTT. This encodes CASRTPGQSSGRGLTGELFF. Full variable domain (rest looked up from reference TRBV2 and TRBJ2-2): EPEVTQTPSHQVTQMGQEVILRCVPISNHLYFYWYRQILGQKVEFLVSFYNNEISEKSEIFDDQFSVERPDGSNFTLKIRSTKLEDSAMYFCASRTPGQSSGRGLTGELFFGEGSRLTVL.

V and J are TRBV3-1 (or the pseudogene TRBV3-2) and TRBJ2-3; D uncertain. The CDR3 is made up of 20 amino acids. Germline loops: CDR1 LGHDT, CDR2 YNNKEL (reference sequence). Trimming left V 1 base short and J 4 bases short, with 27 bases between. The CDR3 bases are TGTGCCAGCAGCCAAGCCCACCACCCCCTGCTAGTCGCCCTTCCAGATACGCAGTATTTT. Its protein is CASSQAHHPLLVALPDTQYF.

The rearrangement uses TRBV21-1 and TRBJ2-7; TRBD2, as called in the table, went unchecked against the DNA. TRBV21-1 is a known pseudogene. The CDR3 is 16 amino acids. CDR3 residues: CASSKVTSGAFYEQYV. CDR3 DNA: TGTGCCAGCAGCAAAGTGACTAGCGGGGCCTTCTACGAGCAGTACGTC.

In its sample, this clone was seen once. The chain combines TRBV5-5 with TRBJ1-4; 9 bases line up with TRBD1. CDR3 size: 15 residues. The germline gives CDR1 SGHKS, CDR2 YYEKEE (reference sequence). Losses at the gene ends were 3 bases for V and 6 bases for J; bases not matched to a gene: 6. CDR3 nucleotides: TGTGCCAGCAGCTCAACGGGACAGGGATATGAAAAACTGTTTTTT. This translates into CASSSTGQGYEKLFF.

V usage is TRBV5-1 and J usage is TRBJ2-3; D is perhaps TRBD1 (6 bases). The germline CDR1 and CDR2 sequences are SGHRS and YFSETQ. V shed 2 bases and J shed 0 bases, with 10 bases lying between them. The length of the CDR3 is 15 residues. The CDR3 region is CASSFTGFSTDTQYF. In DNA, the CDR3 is TGCGCCAGCAGCTTTACAGGGTTTAGCACAGATACGCAGTATTTT.

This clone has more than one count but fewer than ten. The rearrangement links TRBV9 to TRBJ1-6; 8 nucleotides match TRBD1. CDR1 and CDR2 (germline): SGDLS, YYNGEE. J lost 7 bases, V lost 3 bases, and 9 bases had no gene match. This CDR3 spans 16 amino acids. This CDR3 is CASSAARTGTNSPLHF. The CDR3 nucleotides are TGTGCCAGCAGCGCAGCCCGGACAGGGACAAATTCACCCCTCCACTTT.

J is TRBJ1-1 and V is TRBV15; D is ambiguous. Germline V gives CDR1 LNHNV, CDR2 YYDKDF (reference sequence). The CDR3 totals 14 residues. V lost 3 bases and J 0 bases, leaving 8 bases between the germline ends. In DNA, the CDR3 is TGTGCCACCAGCAGCAAGCGCATGAACACTGAAGCTTTCTTT. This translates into CATSSKRMNTEAFF. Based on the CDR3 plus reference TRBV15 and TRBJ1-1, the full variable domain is DAMVIQNPRYQVTQFGKPVTLSCSQTLNHNVMYWYQQKSSQAPKLLFHYYDKDFNNEADTPDNFQSRRPNTSFCFLDIRSPGLGDTAMYLCATSSKRMNTEAFFGQGTRLTVV.

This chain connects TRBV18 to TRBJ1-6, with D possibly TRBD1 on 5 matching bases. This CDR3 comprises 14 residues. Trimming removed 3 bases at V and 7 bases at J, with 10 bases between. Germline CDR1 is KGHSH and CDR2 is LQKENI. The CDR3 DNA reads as TGTGCCAGCTCACCTAGGACACAGAATTCACCCCTCCACTTT. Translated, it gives CASSPRTQNSPLHF.

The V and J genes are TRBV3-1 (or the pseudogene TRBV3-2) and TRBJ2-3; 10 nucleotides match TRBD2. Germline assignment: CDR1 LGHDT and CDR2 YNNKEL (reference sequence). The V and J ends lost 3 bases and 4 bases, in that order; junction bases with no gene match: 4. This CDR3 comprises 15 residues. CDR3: CASSHGTSASDTQYF. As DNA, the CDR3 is TGTGCCAGCAGCCACGGGACTAGCGCTTCAGATACGCAGTATTTT.

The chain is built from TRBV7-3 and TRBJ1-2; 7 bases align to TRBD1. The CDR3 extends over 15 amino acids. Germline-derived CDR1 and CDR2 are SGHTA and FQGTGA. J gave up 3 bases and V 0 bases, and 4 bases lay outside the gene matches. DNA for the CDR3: TGTGCCAGCAGCTTAACAGGGGGCGCGGACTATGGCTACACCTTC. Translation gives CASSLTGGADYGYTF.

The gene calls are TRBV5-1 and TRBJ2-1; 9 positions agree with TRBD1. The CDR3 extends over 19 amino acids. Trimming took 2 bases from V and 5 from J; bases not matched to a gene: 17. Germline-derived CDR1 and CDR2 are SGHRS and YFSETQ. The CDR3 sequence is CASSLMGGQGPSAHNEQFF. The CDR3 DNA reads TGCGCCAGCAGCTTAATGGGGGGACAGGGTCCTAGCGCCCACAATGAGCAGTTCTTC.

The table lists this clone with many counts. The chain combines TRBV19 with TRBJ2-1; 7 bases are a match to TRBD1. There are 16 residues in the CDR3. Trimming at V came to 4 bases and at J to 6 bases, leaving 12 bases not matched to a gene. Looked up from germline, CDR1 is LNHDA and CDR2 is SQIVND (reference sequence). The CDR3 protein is CASSSRDSPQVNEQFF. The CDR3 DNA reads TGTGCCAGTAGTAGCCGGGACAGCCCCCAGGTCAATGAGCAGTTCTTC.

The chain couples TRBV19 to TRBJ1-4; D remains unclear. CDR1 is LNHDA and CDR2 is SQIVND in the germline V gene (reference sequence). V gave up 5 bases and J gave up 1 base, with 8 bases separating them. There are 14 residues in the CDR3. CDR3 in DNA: TGTGCCAGTAGTCCTTATGTAACTAATGAAAAACTGTTTTTT. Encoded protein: CASSPYVTNEKLFF.

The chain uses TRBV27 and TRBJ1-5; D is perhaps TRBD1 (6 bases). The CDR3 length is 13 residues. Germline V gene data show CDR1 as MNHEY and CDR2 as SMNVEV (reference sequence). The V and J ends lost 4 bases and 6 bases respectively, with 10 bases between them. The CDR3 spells CASSSTGFQPQHF. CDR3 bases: TGTGCCAGCAGTTCAACAGGGTTTCAGCCCCAGCATTTT.

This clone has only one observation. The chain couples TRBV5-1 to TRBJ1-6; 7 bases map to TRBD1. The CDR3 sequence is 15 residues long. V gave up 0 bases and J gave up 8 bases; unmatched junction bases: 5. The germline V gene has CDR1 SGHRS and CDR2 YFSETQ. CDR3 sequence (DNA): TGCGCCAGCAGCTTGGCCCTACAGGGGTATTCACCCCTCCACTTT. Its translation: CASSLALQGYSPLHF.

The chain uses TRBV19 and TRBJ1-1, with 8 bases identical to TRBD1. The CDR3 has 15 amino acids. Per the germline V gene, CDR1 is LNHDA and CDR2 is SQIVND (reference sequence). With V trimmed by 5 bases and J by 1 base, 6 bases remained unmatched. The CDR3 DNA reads TGTGCCAGTAGTTTCCGACAGGGGAGGAACACTGAAGCTTTCTTT. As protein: CASSFRQGRNTEAFF. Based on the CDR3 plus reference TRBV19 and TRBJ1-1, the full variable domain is DGGITQSPKYLFRKEGQNVTLSCEQNLNHDAMYWYRQDPGQGLRLIYYSQIVNDFQKGDIAEGYSVSREKKESFPLTVTSAQKNPTAFYLCASSFRQGRNTEAFFGQGTRLTVV.

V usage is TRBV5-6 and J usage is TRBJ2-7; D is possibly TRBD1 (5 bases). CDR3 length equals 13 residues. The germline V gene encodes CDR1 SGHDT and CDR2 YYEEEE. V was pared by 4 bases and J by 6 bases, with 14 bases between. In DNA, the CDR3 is TGTGCCAGCAGCGTCGGGCCCCAGGGCGAGCAGTACGTC. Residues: CASSVGPQGEQYV.

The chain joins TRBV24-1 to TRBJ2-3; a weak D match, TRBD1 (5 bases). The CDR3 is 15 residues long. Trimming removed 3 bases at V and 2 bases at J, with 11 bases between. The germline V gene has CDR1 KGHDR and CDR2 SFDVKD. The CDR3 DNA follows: TGTGCCACCAGTGATGCAGGGCCGGACACAGATACGCAGTATTTT. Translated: CATSDAGPDTDTQYF.

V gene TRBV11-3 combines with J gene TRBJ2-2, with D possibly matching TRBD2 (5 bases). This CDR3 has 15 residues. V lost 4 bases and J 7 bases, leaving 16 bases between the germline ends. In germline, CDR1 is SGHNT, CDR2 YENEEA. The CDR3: CASSSLGAESGELFF. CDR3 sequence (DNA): TGTGCCAGCAGCTCGCTAGGAGCGGAGAGCGGGGAGCTGTTTTTT.

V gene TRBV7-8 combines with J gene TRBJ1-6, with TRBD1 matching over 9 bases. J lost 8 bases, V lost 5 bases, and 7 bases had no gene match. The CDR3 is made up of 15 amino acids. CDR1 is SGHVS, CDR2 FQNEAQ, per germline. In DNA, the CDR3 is TGTGCCAGCAGCCCGGGACAGGGAAGGGATTCACCCCTCCACTTT. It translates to CASSPGQGRDSPLHF.